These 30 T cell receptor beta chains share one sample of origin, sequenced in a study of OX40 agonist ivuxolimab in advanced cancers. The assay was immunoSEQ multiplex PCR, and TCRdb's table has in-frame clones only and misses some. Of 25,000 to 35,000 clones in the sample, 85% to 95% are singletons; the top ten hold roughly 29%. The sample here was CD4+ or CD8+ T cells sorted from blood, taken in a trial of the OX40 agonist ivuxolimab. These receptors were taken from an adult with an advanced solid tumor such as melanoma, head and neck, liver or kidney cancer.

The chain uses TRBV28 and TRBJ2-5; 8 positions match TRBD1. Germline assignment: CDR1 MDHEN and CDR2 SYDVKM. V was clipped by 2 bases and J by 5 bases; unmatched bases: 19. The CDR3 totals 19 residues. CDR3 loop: CASSLPRSGPSTGVETQYF. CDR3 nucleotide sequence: TGTGCCAGCAGTTTACCCCGATCGGGCCCTTCGACAGGGGTGGAGACCCAGTACTTC.

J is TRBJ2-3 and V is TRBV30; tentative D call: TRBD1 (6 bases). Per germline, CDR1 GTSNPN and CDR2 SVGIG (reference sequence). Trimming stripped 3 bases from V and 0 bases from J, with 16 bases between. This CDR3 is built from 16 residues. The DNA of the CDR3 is TGTGCCTGGAGCCCCCGGGACATAACTAGCACAGATACGCAGTATTTT. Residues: CAWSPRDITSTDTQYF.

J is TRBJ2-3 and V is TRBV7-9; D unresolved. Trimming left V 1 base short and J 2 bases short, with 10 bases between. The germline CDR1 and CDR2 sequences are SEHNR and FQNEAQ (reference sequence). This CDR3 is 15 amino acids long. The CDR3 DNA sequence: TGTGCCAGCAGCTTAGGTTACAGCTCCACAGATACGCAGTATTTT. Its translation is CASSLGYSSTDTQYF.

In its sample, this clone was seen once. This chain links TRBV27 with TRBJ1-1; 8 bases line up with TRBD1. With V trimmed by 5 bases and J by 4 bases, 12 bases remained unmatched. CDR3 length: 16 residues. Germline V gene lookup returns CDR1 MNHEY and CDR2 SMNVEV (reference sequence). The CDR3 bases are TGTGCCAGCAGTACCCACGGACAGGGATGGGGCACTGAAGCTTTCTTT. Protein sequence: CASSTHGQGWGTEAFF.

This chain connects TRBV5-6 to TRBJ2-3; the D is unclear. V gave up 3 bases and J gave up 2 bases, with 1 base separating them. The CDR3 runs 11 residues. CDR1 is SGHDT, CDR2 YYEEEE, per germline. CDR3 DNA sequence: TGTGCCAGCAGCTACACAGATACGCAGTATTTT. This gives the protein CASSYTDTQYF.

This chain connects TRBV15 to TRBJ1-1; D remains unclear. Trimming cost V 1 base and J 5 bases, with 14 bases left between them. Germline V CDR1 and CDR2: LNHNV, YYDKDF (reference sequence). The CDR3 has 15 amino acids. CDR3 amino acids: CATSRASSGVTEAFF. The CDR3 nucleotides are TGTGCCACCAGCAGAGCCTCGAGTGGGGTAACTGAAGCTTTCTTT.

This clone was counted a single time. The CDR3 here is CASNADRVKSQETQYF. The CDR3 coding sequence is TGTGCCAGCAACGCCGACAGGGTAAAATCCCAAGAGACCCAGTACTTC. The V gene is TRBV2, the J gene TRBJ2-5; 7 bases fit TRBD1. Germline V gene sequence: CDR1 SNHLY, CDR2 FYNNEI. The CDR3 is 16 amino acids. J was trimmed by 1 base and V by 7 bases; bases with no gene match: 12.

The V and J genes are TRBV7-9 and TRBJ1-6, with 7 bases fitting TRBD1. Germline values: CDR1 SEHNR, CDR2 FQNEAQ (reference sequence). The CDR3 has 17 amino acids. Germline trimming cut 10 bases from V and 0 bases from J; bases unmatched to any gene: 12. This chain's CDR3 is CATVPTGSSSYNSPLHF. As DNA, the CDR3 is TGTGCCACCGTCCCGACAGGGTCGAGCTCCTATAATTCACCCCTCCACTTT.

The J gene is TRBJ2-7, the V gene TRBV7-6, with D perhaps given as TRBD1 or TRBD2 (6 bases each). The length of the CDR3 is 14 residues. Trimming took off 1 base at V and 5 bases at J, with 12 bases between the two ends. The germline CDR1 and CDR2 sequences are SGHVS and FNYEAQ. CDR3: CASSLVIRGHEQYF. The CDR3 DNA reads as TGTGCCAGCAGCTTAGTCATCCGGGGGCACGAGCAGTACTTC. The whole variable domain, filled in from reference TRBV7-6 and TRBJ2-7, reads GAGVSQSPRYKVTKRGQDVALRCDPISGHVSLYWYRQALGQGPEFLTYFNYEAQQDKSGLPNDRFSAERPEGSISTLTIQRTEQRDSAMYRCASSLVIRGHEQYFGPGTRLTVT.

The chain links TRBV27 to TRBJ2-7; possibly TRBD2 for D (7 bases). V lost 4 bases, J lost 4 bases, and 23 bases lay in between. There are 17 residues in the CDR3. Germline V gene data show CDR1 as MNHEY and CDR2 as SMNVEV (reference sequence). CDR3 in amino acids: CASSWGGWGRPRYEQYF. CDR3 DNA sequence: TGTGCCAGCAGTTGGGGGGGTTGGGGGCGACCAAGGTACGAGCAGTACTTC.

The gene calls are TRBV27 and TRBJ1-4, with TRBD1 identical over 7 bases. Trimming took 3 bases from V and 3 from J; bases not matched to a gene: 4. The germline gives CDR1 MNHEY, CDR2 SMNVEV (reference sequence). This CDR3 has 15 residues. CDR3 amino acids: CASSFGTVPNEKLFF. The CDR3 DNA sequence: TGTGCCAGCAGTTTCGGGACAGTGCCTAATGAAAAACTGTTTTTT.

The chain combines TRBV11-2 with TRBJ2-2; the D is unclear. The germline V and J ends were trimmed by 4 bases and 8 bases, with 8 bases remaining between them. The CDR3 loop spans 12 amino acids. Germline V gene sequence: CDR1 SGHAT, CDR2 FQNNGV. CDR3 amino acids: CASSSSGGELFF. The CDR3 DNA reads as TGTGCCAGCAGCTCGTCTGGTGGGGAGCTGTTTTTT.

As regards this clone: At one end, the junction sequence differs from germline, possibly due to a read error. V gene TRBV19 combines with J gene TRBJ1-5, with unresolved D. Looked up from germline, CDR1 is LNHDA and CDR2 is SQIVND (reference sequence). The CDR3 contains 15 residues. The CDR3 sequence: CASSIWPHDNRPQHF. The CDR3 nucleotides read TGTGCCAGTAGTATTTGGCCACACGACAATCGGCCCCAGCATTTT. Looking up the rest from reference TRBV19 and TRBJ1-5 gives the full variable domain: DGGITQSPKYLFRKEGQNVTLSCEQNLNHDAMYWYRQDPGQGLRLIYYSQIVNDFQKGDIAEGYSVSREKKESFPLTVTSAQKNPTAFYLCASSIWPHDNRPQHFGDGTRLSIL.

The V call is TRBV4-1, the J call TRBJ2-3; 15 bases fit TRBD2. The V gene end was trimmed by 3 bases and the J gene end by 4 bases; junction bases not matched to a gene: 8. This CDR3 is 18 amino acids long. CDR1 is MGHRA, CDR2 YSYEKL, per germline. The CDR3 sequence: CASSQTGLAGGSADTQYF. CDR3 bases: TGCGCCAGCAGCCAGACGGGACTAGCGGGGGGTAGTGCAGATACGCAGTATTTT.

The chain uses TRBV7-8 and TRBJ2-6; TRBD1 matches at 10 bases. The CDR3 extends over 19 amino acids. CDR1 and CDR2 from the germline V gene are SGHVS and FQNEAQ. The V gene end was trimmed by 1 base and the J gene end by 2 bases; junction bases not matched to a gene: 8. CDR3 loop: CASSLEGQGLLPGANVLTF. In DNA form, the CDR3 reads TGTGCCAGCAGCTTAGAGGGACAGGGGTTGCTTCCTGGGGCCAACGTCCTGACTTTC.

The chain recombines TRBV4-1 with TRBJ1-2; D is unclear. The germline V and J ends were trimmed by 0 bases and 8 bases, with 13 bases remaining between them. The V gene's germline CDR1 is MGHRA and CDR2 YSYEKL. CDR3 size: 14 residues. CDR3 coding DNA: TGCGCCAGCAGCCAAGAAACTTCCCCCGGGGGCTACACCTTC. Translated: CASSQETSPGGYTF.

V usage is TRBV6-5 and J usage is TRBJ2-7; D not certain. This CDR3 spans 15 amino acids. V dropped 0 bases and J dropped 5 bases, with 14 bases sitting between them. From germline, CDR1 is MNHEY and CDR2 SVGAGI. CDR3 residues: CASSYSSGVGNEQYF. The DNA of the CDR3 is TGTGCCAGCAGTTACTCGTCTGGCGTTGGAAACGAGCAGTACTTC.

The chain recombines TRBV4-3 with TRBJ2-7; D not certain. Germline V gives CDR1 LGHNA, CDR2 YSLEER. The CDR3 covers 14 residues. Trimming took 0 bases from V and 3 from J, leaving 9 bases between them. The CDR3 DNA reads TGCGCCAGCAGCCAAGAGATTGTACTCTACGAGCAGTACTTC. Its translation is CASSQEIVLYEQYF.

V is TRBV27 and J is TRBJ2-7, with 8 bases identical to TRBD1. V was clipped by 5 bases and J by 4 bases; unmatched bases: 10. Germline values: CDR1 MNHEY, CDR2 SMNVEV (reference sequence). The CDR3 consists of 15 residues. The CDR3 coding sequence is TGTGCCAGCAGTCCCTCTGGGACAGGTGATTACGAGCAGTACTTC. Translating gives CASSPSGTGDYEQYF.

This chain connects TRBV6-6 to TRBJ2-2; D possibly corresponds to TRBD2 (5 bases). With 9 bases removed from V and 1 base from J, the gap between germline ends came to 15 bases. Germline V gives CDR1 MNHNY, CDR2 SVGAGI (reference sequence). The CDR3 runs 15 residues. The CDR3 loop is CASGGALRNTGELFF. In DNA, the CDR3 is TGTGCCAGTGGAGGTGCGTTGCGGAACACCGGGGAGCTGTTTTTT.

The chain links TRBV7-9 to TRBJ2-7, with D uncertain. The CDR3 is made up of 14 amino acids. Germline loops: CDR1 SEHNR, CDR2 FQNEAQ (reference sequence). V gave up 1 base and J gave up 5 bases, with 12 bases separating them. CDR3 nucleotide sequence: TGTGCCAGCAGCTTAGTGTTATCCGGGCACGAGCAGTACTTC. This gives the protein CASSLVLSGHEQYF.

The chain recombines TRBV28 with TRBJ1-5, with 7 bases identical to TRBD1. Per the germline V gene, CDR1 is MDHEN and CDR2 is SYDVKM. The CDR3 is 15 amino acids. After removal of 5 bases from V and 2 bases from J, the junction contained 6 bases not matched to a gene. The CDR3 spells CASSQQGLGNQPQHF. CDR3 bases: TGTGCCAGCAGTCAACAGGGGCTAGGCAATCAGCCCCAGCATTTT.

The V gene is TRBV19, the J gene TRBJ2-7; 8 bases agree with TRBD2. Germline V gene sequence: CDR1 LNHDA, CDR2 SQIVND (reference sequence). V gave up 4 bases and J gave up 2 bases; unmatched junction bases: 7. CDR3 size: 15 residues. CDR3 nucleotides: TGTGCCAGTAGTAAAGAAGCGGGAGTAGCCTACGAGCAGTACTTC. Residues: CASSKEAGVAYEQYF.

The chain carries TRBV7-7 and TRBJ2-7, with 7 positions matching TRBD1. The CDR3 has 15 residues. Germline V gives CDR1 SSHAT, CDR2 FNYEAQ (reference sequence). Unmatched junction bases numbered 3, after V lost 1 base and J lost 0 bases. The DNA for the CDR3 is TGTGCCAGCAGCTTAGAGCCAGGGGGCTCCTACGAGCAGTACTTC. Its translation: CASSLEPGGSYEQYF.

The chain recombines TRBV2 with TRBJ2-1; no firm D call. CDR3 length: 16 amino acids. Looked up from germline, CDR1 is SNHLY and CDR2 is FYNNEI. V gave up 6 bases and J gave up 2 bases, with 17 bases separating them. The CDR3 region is CASSKGLPEAYNEQFF. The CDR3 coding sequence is TGTGCCAGCAGCAAAGGGCTTCCCGAGGCCTACAATGAGCAGTTCTTC.

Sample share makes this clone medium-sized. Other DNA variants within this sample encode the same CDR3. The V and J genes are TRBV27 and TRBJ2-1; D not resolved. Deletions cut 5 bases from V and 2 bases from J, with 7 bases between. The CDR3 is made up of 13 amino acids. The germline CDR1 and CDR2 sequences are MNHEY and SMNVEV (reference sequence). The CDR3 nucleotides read TGTGCCAGCAGTAGCGAGCCCTACAATGAGCAGTTCTTC. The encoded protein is CASSSEPYNEQFF.

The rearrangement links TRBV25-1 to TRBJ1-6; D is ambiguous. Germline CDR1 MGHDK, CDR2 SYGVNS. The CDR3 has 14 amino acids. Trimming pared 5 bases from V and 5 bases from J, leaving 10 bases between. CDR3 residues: CASSSTVNNSPLHF. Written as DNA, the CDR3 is TGTGCCAGCAGTTCGACCGTAAATAATTCACCCCTCCACTTT.

CDR3 loop: CAWSLAYEQFF. CDR3 DNA sequence: TGTGCCTGGAGCCTGGCATATGAGCAGTTCTTC. This sequence joins TRBV30 and TRBJ2-1; D call uncertain. V was clipped by 3 bases and J by 8 bases, with 8 bases between them. CDR1 is GTSNPN and CDR2 is SVGIG in the germline V gene (reference sequence). This CDR3 spans 11 amino acids. The entire variable domain, with the rest obtained from reference TRBV30 and TRBJ2-1, is as follows: SQTIHQWPATLVQPVGSPLSLECTVEGTSNPNLYWYRQAAGRGLQLLFYSVGIGQISSEVPQNLSASRPQDRQFILSSKKLLLSDSGFYLCAWSLAYEQFFGPGTRLTVL.

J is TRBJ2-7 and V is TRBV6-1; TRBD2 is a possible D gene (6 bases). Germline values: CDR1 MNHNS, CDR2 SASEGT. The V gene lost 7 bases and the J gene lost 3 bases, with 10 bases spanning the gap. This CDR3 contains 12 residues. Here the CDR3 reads CASTSAYYEQYF. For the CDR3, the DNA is TGTGCCAGCACTAGCGCTTACTACGAGCAGTACTTC.

CDR3: CASSQDLADTQYF. For the CDR3, the DNA is TGCGCCAGCAGCCAAGATTTGGCGGATACGCAGTATTTT. This chain joins TRBV4-3 and TRBJ2-3; D unclear. The CDR3 is made up of 13 amino acids. Trimming pared 0 bases from V and 6 bases from J, leaving 7 bases between. In germline, CDR1 is LGHNA, CDR2 YSLEER.